What follows describes a single T cell receptor (beta chain). These data originate in a study of blood T cell repertoires in COVID-19. Study in general: COVID-19 samples from acute and convalescent phases originated in the United States, Italy and Spain.

CDR1 is WNHNN, CDR2 SYGVQD, per germline (reference sequence). The CDR3 runs to 12 residues. V dropped 3 bases and J dropped 2 bases, with 3 bases sitting between them. Seattle patients were enrolled while actively infected and followed longitudinally. Clones were read by immunoSEQ multiplex PCR, and TCRdb kept only the in-frame ones, dropping some. Among approximately 280,000 clones listed, around nine tenths were seen once. The TCR was taken from a woman aged 25 to 39 with COVID-19, enrolled during active disease. The sequenced sample consisted of peripheral blood. The genes are TRBV10-1 and TRBJ2-3; no firm D call. The CDR3 region is CASSEYTDTQYF. The CDR3 DNA reads TGCGCCAGCAGTGAATACACAGATACGCAGTATTTT.